Listed here are 17 T cell receptor beta chains from one sample, sequenced in a study of shared clonotypes between healthy human individuals. The data were produced by immunoSEQ multiplex PCR, yet TCRdb's version contains in-frame clones alone and is incomplete. The sample comprises more than 400,000 clones, around 73% of which are singletons, and around 12% rests with the top ten. The sequenced sample was PBMCs. These TCRs come from a woman aged 40 to 50 in good health. Some clones in this sample may be carry-over from other donors' samples.

V and J are TRBV28 and TRBJ2-1; TRBD2 aligns across 11 bases. The CDR3 totals 18 residues. V was pared by 2 bases and J by 5 bases, with 11 bases of the junction left unmatched. Per the germline V gene, CDR1 is MDHEN and CDR2 is SYDVKM. The CDR3 is CASSLVVSGRADHNEQFF. The CDR3 DNA sequence: TGTGCCAGCAGTTTAGTGGTTAGCGGGAGGGCCGACCACAATGAGCAGTTCTTC.

The chain couples TRBV30 to TRBJ2-2; D ambiguous. CDR1 and CDR2 (germline): GTSNPN, SVGIG (reference sequence). V lost 0 bases and J 6 bases, leaving 5 bases between the germline ends. This CDR3 has 12 amino acids. The CDR3 bases are TGTGCCTGGAGTGTACGCGCCGGGGAGCTGTTTTTT. Amino acids: CAWSVRAGELFF. Full variable domain (remainder filled in from reference TRBV30 and TRBJ2-2): SQTIHQWPATLVQPVGSPLSLECTVEGTSNPNLYWYRQAAGRGLQLLFYSVGIGQISSEVPQNLSASRPQDRQFILSSKKLLLSDSGFYLCAWSVRAGELFFGEGSRLTVL.

This chain connects TRBV25-1 to TRBJ1-4; no clear D gene. Trimming took 8 bases from V and 8 from J, leaving 21 bases between them. Germline CDR1 and CDR2: MGHDK and SYGVNS. The CDR3 is 15 amino acids. CDR3 coding DNA: TGTGCCAGCGGGATCCCCCAGTTCGGCCAGGAAAAACTGTTTTTT. This gives the protein CASGIPQFGQEKLFF.

Concerning this clone: The sample has other DNA sequences that encode this CDR3 too. The chain links TRBV28 to TRBJ2-1; no reliable D call. The germline CDR1 and CDR2 sequences are MDHEN and SYDVKM. Trimming pared 2 bases from V and 0 bases from J, leaving 8 bases between. The CDR3 has 15 residues. The CDR3 is CASSLGVSSYNEQFF. The CDR3 DNA is TGTGCCAGCAGTTTAGGTGTTAGCTCCTACAATGAGCAGTTCTTC.

The chain recombines TRBV7-9 with TRBJ2-5; 15 nucleotides match TRBD2. The assigned J gene may be wrong: the sequence end matches TRBJ2-7 better. Germline CDR1 and CDR2: SEHNR and FQNEAQ (reference sequence). The CDR3 is 16 residues long. The CDR3 region is CASSRSGLAGGSEQYF. The CDR3 nucleotides read TGTGCCAGCAGCCGATCGGGACTAGCGGGAGGATCCGAGCAGTACTTC.

The chain combines TRBV6-1 with TRBJ2-7; D possibly corresponds to TRBD1 (5 bases). Trimming removed 7 bases from V and 7 bases from J, with 11 bases in between. The germline V gene encodes CDR1 MNHNS and CDR2 SASEGT. The CDR3 has 11 amino acids. The CDR3 region has the DNA TGTGCCAGCAAATTGGCAGGGGAGCAGTACTTC. Its translation is CASKLAGEQYF.

V gene TRBV30 combines with J gene TRBJ2-5; 11 nucleotides line up with TRBD2. Gene TRBJ2-7 matches the end of the DNA better, so the J call may be wrong. The CDR3 runs to 15 residues. Germline CDR1 and CDR2: GTSNPN and SVGIG (reference sequence). CDR3 nucleotides: TGTGCCTGGAGTGCGGGACTAGCGGTATCCTACGAGCAGTACTTC. Protein sequence: CAWSAGLAVSYEQYF.

V and J are TRBV23-1 and TRBJ1-2; tentative D call: TRBD1 (5 bases). TRBV23-1 falls under the ORF class, with uncertain function. The CDR3 spans 14 residues. V lost 0 bases and J 3 bases, leaving 8 bases between the germline ends. The CDR3 sequence: CASSQSGTDYGYTF. In nucleotides, the CDR3 is TGCGCCAGCAGTCAATCCGGGACGGACTATGGCTACACCTTC.

The chain joins TRBV19 to TRBJ1-1, with D maybe TRBD1 (5 bases). V shed 3 bases and J shed 3 bases, with 11 bases lying between them. CDR3 length: 14 amino acids. The germline V gene has CDR1 LNHDA and CDR2 SQIVND (reference sequence). CDR3: CASSIRWGDTEAFF. DNA of the CDR3: TGTGCCAGTAGTATCCGATGGGGGGACACTGAAGCTTTCTTT.

This chain uses TRBV6-5 with TRBJ2-1; either TRBD1 or TRBD2 may supply D (6 bases each). Per germline, CDR1 MNHEY and CDR2 SVGAGI. This CDR3 is 16 amino acids long. Between the trimmed V and J ends, which lost 4 bases and 4 bases, there was a span of 17 bases. The CDR3 loop is CASSSNREANYNEQFF. DNA of the CDR3: TGTGCCAGCAGTTCGAACAGGGAGGCCAATTACAATGAGCAGTTCTTC.

The chain employs TRBV7-2 and TRBJ2-3; 7 bases are shared with TRBD1. Germline trimming cut 4 bases from V and 1 base from J; bases unmatched to any gene: 5. CDR1 is SGHTA and CDR2 is FQGNSA in the germline V gene. The CDR3 covers 15 residues. The CDR3 region has the DNA TGTGCCAGCAGCTCAACCGGGACAGGCACAGATACGCAGTATTTT. This codes for CASSSTGTGTDTQYF. The full variable domain, with the rest looked up from reference TRBV7-2 and TRBJ2-3, is GAGVSQSPSNKVTEKGKDVELRCDPISGHTALYWYRQSLGQGLEFLIYFQGNSAPDKSGLPSDRFSAERTGGSVSTLTIQRTQQEDSAVYLCASSSTGTGTDTQYFGPGTRLTVL.

J is TRBJ2-5 and V is TRBV28, with 9 bases matching TRBD2. Trimming at V came to 10 bases and at J to 4 bases, leaving 13 bases not matched to a gene. This CDR3 region has 15 residues. CDR1 MDHEN and CDR2 SYDVKM come from the germline V gene. The CDR3 DNA reads TGTGCCACCCGGGGTAGCGGGAGCCTAGGAGAGACCCAGTACTTC. Translation: CATRGSGSLGETQYF.

The V call is TRBV28, the J call TRBJ2-5, with D maybe TRBD1 (6 bases). V was cut by 2 bases and J by 3 bases, with 13 bases left in between. The CDR3 loop spans 15 amino acids. Germline V CDR1 and CDR2: MDHEN, SYDVKM. The CDR3 sequence: CASSLPRTAKETQYF. CDR3 coding DNA: TGTGCCAGCAGTTTACCCCGGACAGCCAAAGAGACCCAGTACTTC. Full variable domain (missing parts from reference TRBV28 and TRBJ2-5): DVKVTQSSRYLVKRTGEKVFLECVQDMDHENMFWYRQDPGLGLRLIYFSYDVKMKEKGDIPEGYSVSREKKERFSLILESASTNQTSMYLCASSLPRTAKETQYFGPGTRLLVL.

This sequence joins TRBV27 and TRBJ2-1; D might be TRBD1 or TRBD2, each matching 6 bases. Germline loops: CDR1 MNHEY, CDR2 SMNVEV (reference sequence). Trimming stripped 7 bases from V and 4 bases from J, with 17 bases between. This CDR3 is 15 amino acids long. CDR3 in amino acids: CASMRDTDLYNEQFF. CDR3 nucleotides: TGTGCCAGCATGCGGGACACCGACCTTTACAATGAGCAGTTCTTC.

The CDR3 nucleotides are TGTGCCAGCAGCCCCGGTCTGAAAACCTACGAGCAGTACTTC. Protein sequence: CASSPGLKTYEQYF. The rearrangement uses TRBV9 and TRBJ2-7, with unresolved D. V lost 4 bases to trimming and J lost 2 bases, with 13 bases between them. This CDR3 contains 14 residues. Germline V gene data show CDR1 as SGDLS and CDR2 as YYNGEE. Complete variable domain (other parts from reference TRBV9 and TRBJ2-7): DSGVTQTPKHLITATGQRVTLRCSPRSGDLSVYWYQQSLDQGLQFLIQYYNGEERAKGNILERFSAQQFPDLHSELNLSSLELGDSALYFCASSPGLKTYEQYFGPGTRLTVT.

The V and J genes are TRBV28 and TRBJ1-1; unclear D gene. Deletions cut 11 bases from V and 4 bases from J, with 20 bases between. This CDR3 is 14 amino acids long. Germline V gene data show CDR1 as MDHEN and CDR2 as SYDVKM. This CDR3 reads CALTRTEERTEAFF. CDR3 nucleotide sequence: TGTGCCCTTACTCGCACGGAGGAGCGCACTGAAGCTTTCTTT.

This clone appeared once. V usage is TRBV7-2 and J usage is TRBJ2-7; TRBD1 agrees at 8 bases. Per germline, CDR1 SGHTA and CDR2 FQGNSA. J lost 6 bases, V lost 5 bases, and 3 bases had no gene match. The length of the CDR3 is 12 residues. CDR3 in amino acids: CASSPQGGEQYF. CDR3 DNA: TGTGCCAGCAGCCCACAGGGGGGCGAGCAGTACTTC.